This T cell receptor beta chain was sequenced during a study of T cell responses to AZD1222 COVID-19 vaccine. At the level of the study: Pooled samples include second doses given at about 4 or 12 weeks. Overall study results and limits: Recipients of two AZD1222 doses showed rising Spike-specific TCR breadth and depth. Unmutated variant regions are reportedly the target of nearly half of TCRs that are spike-specific. Donors were largely white British and mainly female; clonal diversity was possibly underestimated.

This table comes from immunoSEQ multiplex PCR, and its TCRdb copy is limited to in-frame clones, with some not included. The sample consists of 150,000 to 200,000 clones, roughly 93% of them appearing once. Germline CDR1 is SEHNR and CDR2 is FQNEAQ (reference sequence). The length of the CDR3 is 15 residues. This clone was seen more than once but under ten times. No antigen is known for it. At one end, the junction sequence differs from germline, possibly due to a read error. The receptor was derived from an adult in good health. The V gene is TRBV7-9, the J gene TRBJ1-4; 10 bases line up with TRBD1. Sequenced here: peripheral blood, sampled on day 0 of AZD1222 vaccination. The CDR3 reads CASSPSGTGDEKLFF. CDR3 nucleotides: TGTGCAAGCAGTCCTTCCGGGACAGGGGATGAAAAACTGTTTTTT.